This T cell receptor beta chain was captured in a study of T cell responses to AZD1222 COVID-19 vaccine. Libraries were prepared by immunoSEQ multiplex PCR; TCRdb keeps only in-frame clonotypes and omits some of them. The sample carries about 110,000 clones, roughly 84% recorded once. A remark on this clone: Its antigen is unknown.

Study-wide results and caveats: Clonal diversity may have been underestimated in mostly white British donors. Spike-specific TCR breadth and depth rose after two AZD1222 doses. Researchers report vaccine-associated CD4 TCRs spanning spike, with dominance at 160-218 and 743-854. Without day 14 samples, only post-peak T cell repertoires were studied.

This CDR3 contains 17 residues. Germline V CDR1 and CDR2: MNHEY, SMNVEV (reference sequence). V gave up 9 bases and J gave up 0 bases; unmatched junction bases: 13. Sequences were derived from peripheral blood, sampled on day 0 of AZD1222 vaccination. The chain combines TRBV27 with TRBJ2-7, with TRBD2 identical over 11 bases. The origin of this receptor is an adult in good health. The CDR3, as DNA: TGTGCCAGTCGATCGCCCAGTAGCGGGAGGGCCTCCTACGAGCAGTACTTC. Translation: CASRSPSSGRASYEQYF.